One sample yielded the 22 T cell receptor beta chains listed below, sequenced in a study of prognosis after radiotherapy for stage I lung cancer. CDR3 of TCR beta was amplified from genomic DNA via a two-round multiplex PCR. The authors ran first-round PCR with primers specific to each TRBV and TRBJ gene. In TCRdb, the multiplex PCR reads were re-called with MiXCR into one record per CDR3 protein. The sample has approximately 18,000 distinct CDR3 sequences; 45% to 50% are singletons. The specimen comprised PBMCs, sampled before or after stereotactic body radiation therapy (not recorded which). These receptor sequences come from a donor of 50 years or more with non-small cell lung cancer.

The V gene is TRBV28, the J gene TRBJ2-1, with 9 bases fitting TRBD1. Germline CDR1 is MDHEN and CDR2 is SYDVKM. The V and J ends lost 3 bases and 9 bases, in that order; junction bases with no gene match: 9. This CDR3 has 15 residues. The CDR3 nucleotides read TGTGCCAGCAGTTTGAGGGACAGGGTAGTTGGTGAGCAGTTCTTC. Translating it yields CASSLRDRVVGEQFF.

Many counts were recorded for this clonotype. V is TRBV28 and J is TRBJ2-5; no firm D call. The CDR3 has 16 residues. Deletions cut 6 bases from V and 4 bases from J, with 21 bases between. Germline CDR1 MDHEN, CDR2 SYDVKM. The CDR3 region has the DNA TGTGCCAGCAGCTCCTCTTGGGTACAGTCCGGAGAGACCCAGTACTTC. Amino acids: CASSSSWVQSGETQYF.

In this sample, this clonotype turned up many times. This chain connects TRBV7-2 to TRBJ2-7; 8 bases are a match to TRBD2. V was pared by 5 bases and J by 0 bases, with 9 bases of the junction left unmatched. The CDR3 has 16 amino acids. Germline V gene data show CDR1 as SGHTA and CDR2 as FQGNSA. CDR3 in amino acids: CASSPRGGGSSYEQYF. Here the CDR3 DNA reads TGTGCCAGCAGCCCCCGGGGGGGAGGGAGCTCCTACGAGCAGTACTTC.

This clonotype occurred many times. A read error may produce the germline difference seen at one junction end. This rearrangement joins TRBV15 to TRBJ1-1, with a tentative D call TRBD1 (5 bases). CDR3 size: 16 residues. Germline V lookup: CDR1 LNHNV, CDR2 YYDKDF (reference sequence). The CDR3 loop reads CAISRVGLGMNTEAFF. The CDR3 nucleotides are TGTGCCATCAGCAGGGTCGGCTTGGGGATGAACACTGAAGCTTTCTTT.

This clonotype was seen repeatedly, ten times or more. The chain is built from TRBV2 and TRBJ2-1; 7 positions match TRBD2. The CDR3 has 15 amino acids. Germline V gene lookup returns CDR1 SNHLY and CDR2 FYNNEI. The J segment lost 8 bases and the V segment lost 4 bases, leaving 11 bases of the junction unmatched. The CDR3 sequence is CASSVGGGRGDEQFF. The DNA of the CDR3 is TGTGCCAGCAGTGTAGGTGGCGGGAGAGGTGATGAGCAGTTCTTC.

The chain uses TRBV6-1 and TRBJ2-1; 9 bases fit TRBD1. The germline CDR1 and CDR2 sequences are MNHNS and SASEGT. Trimming cost V 7 bases and J 2 bases; bases outside gene matches: 3. CDR3 length equals 14 residues. CDR3 amino acids: CASTGTGPYNEQFF. The CDR3, as DNA: TGTGCCAGCACCGGGACAGGGCCCTACAATGAGCAGTTCTTC.

The chain combines TRBV14 with TRBJ2-2; a weak D match, TRBD2 (6 bases). Germline V gene lookup returns CDR1 SGHDN and CDR2 FVKESK. The germline V and J ends were trimmed by 1 base and 4 bases, with 10 bases remaining between them. CDR3 length: 15 amino acids. The CDR3 DNA sequence: TGTGCCAGCAGCCAAGTTCGCGGGGTCACCGGGGAGCTGTTTTTT. The encoded protein is CASSQVRGVTGELFF.

Many counts were recorded for this clonotype. The chain is built from TRBV2 and TRBJ2-7, with D maybe TRBD2 (6 bases). Germline assignment: CDR1 SNHLY and CDR2 FYNNEI. Trimming took 6 bases from V and 0 from J, leaving 12 bases between them. The CDR3 is 14 amino acids. CDR3 sequence: CASSPGGSSYEQYF. CDR3 bases: TGTGCCAGCAGCCCCGGGGGATCCTCCTACGAGCAGTACTTC.

The chain couples TRBV2 to TRBJ2-7; 8 bases line up with TRBD2. V lost 6 bases, J lost 5 bases, and 15 bases stayed unmatched. This CDR3 region has 16 residues. Germline CDR1 and CDR2: SNHLY and FYNNEI. Here the CDR3 DNA reads TGTGCCAGCAGAACCGGTACTAGCGGCAGAATGAACGAGCAGTACTTC. Protein sequence: CASRTGTSGRMNEQYF.

This chain uses TRBV27 with TRBJ2-1, with no clear D. There are 17 residues in the CDR3. V was trimmed by 4 bases and J by 1 base, leaving 17 bases between them. Germline V lookup: CDR1 MNHEY, CDR2 SMNVEV (reference sequence). CDR3: CASSSLRQGNSYNEQFF. CDR3 sequence (DNA): TGTGCCAGCAGTTCCTTACGACAAGGGAATTCCTACAATGAGCAGTTCTTC.

This clonotype was detected ten times or more. This rearrangement joins TRBV20-1 to TRBJ2-6, with D uncertain. This CDR3 is 15 amino acids long. Germline lookup yields CDR1 DFQATT and CDR2 SNEGSKA (reference sequence). V was trimmed by 4 bases and J by 0 bases, leaving 10 bases between them. CDR3 residues: CSAIPPLSGANVLTF. The CDR3 coding sequence is TGCAGTGCTATACCCCCGCTCTCTGGGGCCAACGTCCTGACTTTC.

The rearrangement joins TRBV6-2 or TRBV6-3 to TRBJ2-6, with 7 positions matching TRBD1. Per germline, CDR1 MNHEY and CDR2 SVGEGT. The CDR3 is 16 amino acids. CDR3 protein: CPGRQGGIAGANVLTF. The CDR3, as DNA: TGTCCCGGCAGACAGGGCGGCATTGCTGGGGCCAACGTCCTGACTTTC.

This clonotype was recorded many times. The genes are TRBV18 and TRBJ2-5; D is unresolved. V was clipped by 3 bases and J by 5 bases, with 10 bases between them. This CDR3 region has 13 residues. CDR1 and CDR2 (germline): KGHSH, LQKENI. CDR3 DNA sequence: TGTGCCAGCTCACCGGGTGACGGGGAGACCCAGTACTTC. This sequence encodes CASSPGDGETQYF.

The table lists this clonotype with many counts. This chain links TRBV20-1 with TRBJ1-2; D uncertain. In germline, CDR1 is DFQATT, CDR2 SNEGSKA (reference sequence). This CDR3 has 12 amino acids. V lost 3 bases to trimming and J lost 4 bases, with 9 bases between them. The CDR3 bases are TGCAGTGCTAGGGAGTCCGGCTATGGCTACACCTTC. Its protein product is CSARESGYGYTF.

A word on this clonotype: A read error likely explains this, since a far larger clone differs by one base. The chain links TRBV6-9 to TRBJ2-7; D is unclear. The V gene's germline CDR1 is MNHGY and CDR2 SVAAGI. V lost 3 bases to trimming and J lost 5 bases, with 14 bases between them. The CDR3 sequence is 14 residues long. CDR3 in DNA: TGTGCCAGCAGTTACGTTCGGGTCAGAGACGAGCAGTACTTC. Protein product: CASSYVRVRDEQYF.

By its share, this clonotype is medium-sized. The V gene is TRBV2, the J gene TRBJ2-1; 10 bases align to TRBD2. The germline CDR1 and CDR2 sequences are SNHLY and FYNNEI. The V segment lost 3 bases and the J segment 10 bases; nucleotides outside the gene matches: 3. The length of the CDR3 is 13 residues. The CDR3 region is CASSDGTSVEQFF. CDR3 sequence (DNA): TGTGCCAGCAGTGACGGGACTAGCGTCGAGCAGTTCTTC.

There are many counts of this clonotype. The chain recombines TRBV5-1 with TRBJ1-1, with TRBD1 identical over 8 bases. The CDR3 sequence is 13 residues long. CDR1 and CDR2 from the germline V gene are SGHRS and YFSETQ. The junction had 2 bases not matched to a gene; V was cut back by 0 bases and J by 7 bases. DNA of the CDR3: TGCGCCAGCAGCTTGGTCGGACAGGGTGAAGCTTTCTTT. It is translated as CASSLVGQGEAFF.

The V and J genes are TRBV7-3 and TRBJ2-7, with unresolved D. V gave up 2 bases and J gave up 4 bases, with 12 bases separating them. Germline V gives CDR1 SGHTA, CDR2 FQGTGA. This CDR3 comprises 14 residues. Written as DNA, the CDR3 is TGTGCCAGCAGCTTAGGGGTTGGGCCTTACGAGCAGTACTTC. Protein: CASSLGVGPYEQYF.

This clonotype was picked up many times. The chain links TRBV5-1 to TRBJ2-3; 7 nucleotides line up with TRBD2. The CDR3 has 16 residues. CDR1 is SGHRS, CDR2 YFSETQ, per germline. The V segment lost 3 bases and the J segment 0 bases; nucleotides outside the gene matches: 7. CDR3 residues: CASSSGPSGSTDTQYF. CDR3 sequence (DNA): TGCGCCAGCAGCTCGGGGCCTAGCGGTAGCACAGATACGCAGTATTTT.

The rearrangement links TRBV11-3 to TRBJ2-7; D possibly uses TRBD1 or TRBD2 (5 bases each). CDR3 length: 16 residues. Trimming took off 2 bases at V and 1 base at J, with 15 bases between the two ends. In germline, CDR1 is SGHNT, CDR2 YENEEA. This CDR3 is CASSLPYGDGSYEQYF. The CDR3 nucleotides are TGTGCCAGCAGCTTACCCTACGGGGACGGGTCCTACGAGCAGTACTTC.

The rearrangement uses TRBV29-1 and TRBJ2-7; 7 bases align to TRBD1. Germline assignment: CDR1 SQVTM and CDR2 ANQGSEA. The CDR3 contains 13 residues. V was clipped by 4 bases and J by 3 bases; unmatched bases: 6. CDR3 DNA: TGCAGCGTTGCTGGACAGGTTGGCTACGAGCAGTACTTC. Its translation is CSVAGQVGYEQYF.

This clonotype was counted many times. The rearrangement uses TRBV5-1 and TRBJ2-5; D might be TRBD2 (5 bases). CDR3 length: 13 residues. V lost 1 base and J lost 4, with 8 bases in between. Germline V CDR1 and CDR2: SGHRS, YFSETQ. CDR3 loop: CASSLTGRETQYF. The CDR3 nucleotides read TGCGCCAGCAGCTTGACGGGGAGAGAGACCCAGTACTTC. The entire variable domain, with the rest obtained from reference TRBV5-1 and TRBJ2-5, is as follows: KAGVTQTPRYLIKTRGQQVTLSCSPISGHRSVSWYQQTPGQGLQFLFEYFSETQRNKGNFPGRFSGRQFSNSRSEMNVSTLELGDSALYLCASSLTGRETQYFGPGTRLLVL.